Presented here are 26 T cell receptor beta chains from one specimen sequenced in a study of T cells in Graves' hyperthyroidism and ophthalmopathy. Amplification targeted TCR beta CDR3 regions from RNA transcripts. The study used the HTBI primer set for a first-round RT-PCR of the TCR CDR3. From the multiplex PCR reads, TCRdb called clonotypes with MiXCR, one entry per CDR3 protein. This table has about 46,000 distinct CDR3 sequences, more than 40% appearing once. The sample consisted of peripheral blood or thyroid tissue (not recorded which). Receptor source: a woman aged 50 to 60 with Graves' hyperthyroidism.

V and J are TRBV5-5 and TRBJ1-5; D is possibly TRBD1 (5 bases). The ends were cut back, 5 bases at V and 7 bases at J, with 10 bases in the middle. The germline gives CDR1 SGHKS, CDR2 YYEKEE (reference sequence). The length of the CDR3 is 12 residues. As DNA, the CDR3 is TGTGCCAGCAGGGGGGTAGGCCAGCCCCAGCATTTT. It encodes CASRGVGQPQHF.

Notes on this clonotype: Given a much more abundant clone one base away, this may be a read error. The rearrangement uses TRBV11-2 and TRBJ1-1; TRBD1 is a possible D gene (5 bases). In germline, CDR1 is SGHAT, CDR2 FQNNGV. This CDR3 comprises 16 residues. Trimming shortened V by 6 bases and J by 3 bases, and 20 bases separated the two germline ends. The CDR3 DNA sequence: TGTGCCAGCAGTTTACCAAGGGACGGCATGGACACTGAAGCTTTCTTT. It specifies CASSLPRDGMDTEAFF. The full variable domain, its missing parts supplied by reference TRBV11-2 and TRBJ1-1, is EAGVAQSPRYKIIEKRQSVAFWCNPISGHATLYWYQQILGQGPKLLIQFQNNGVVDDSQLPKDRFSAERLKGVDSTLKIQPAKLEDSAVYLCASSLPRDGMDTEAFFGQGTRLTVV.

The chain carries TRBV7-8 and TRBJ2-7, with TRBD2 identical over 8 bases. J lost 6 bases, V lost 3 bases, and 4 bases had no gene match. Germline loops: CDR1 SGHVS, CDR2 FQNEAQ. The CDR3 sequence is 13 residues long. The CDR3 nucleotides are TGTGCCAGCAGCTTCGAAGCGGGAGCCGAGCAGTACTTC. It is translated as CASSFEAGAEQYF.

Concerning this clonotype itself: A much larger clone sits a single nucleotide away, making a read error possible. The rearrangement uses TRBV4-2 and TRBJ1-1; 7 bases fit TRBD1. The CDR3 has 17 residues. Germline assignment: CDR1 LGHNA and CDR2 YNFKEQ. V gave up 1 base and J gave up 1 base; unmatched junction bases: 9. Here the CDR3 DNA reads TGTGCCAGCAGCCAAGGCATGCGACAGGGATCGAACACTGAAGCTTTCTTT. Translation gives CASSQGMRQGSNTEAFF.

Many counts were recorded for this clonotype. The genes are TRBV5-4 and TRBJ1-3; D is possibly TRBD1 (6 bases). CDR3 length equals 15 residues. Trimming cost V 4 bases and J 8 bases, with 19 bases left between them. From germline, CDR1 is SGHNT and CDR2 YYREEE (reference sequence). This CDR3 is CASSRGGQAGDTIYF. The CDR3 DNA is TGTGCCAGCAGCCGGGGAGGACAAGCAGGGGACACCATATATTTT.

A word on this clonotype: It is likely a read error, because the conserved phenylalanine at the end of the CDR3 is missing. The chain couples TRBV20-1 to TRBJ1-4; D gene uncertain. V was pared by 3 bases and J by 8 bases, with 7 bases between. This CDR3 is built from 11 residues. CDR1 DFQATT and CDR2 SNEGSKA come from the germline V gene (reference sequence). The DNA of the CDR3 is TGCAGTGCTAGTTTGCCAGAAAAACTGTTTTTG. Amino acid sequence: CSASLPEKLFL.

This clonotype was found many times. The rearrangement uses TRBV6-2 or TRBV6-3 and TRBJ2-6; possible D gene TRBD1, 5 bases. V was pared by 6 bases and J by 0 bases, with 24 bases between. In germline, CDR1 is MNHEY, CDR2 SVGEGT. CDR3 length equals 20 residues. CDR3 bases: TGTGCCAGCAGCCCTACGAAGGGGTCTGAACTCTTCTCTGGGGCCAACGTCCTGACTTTC. Its protein product is CASSPTKGSELFSGANVLTF.

The rearrangement joins TRBV28 to TRBJ2-7, with TRBD1 matching over 7 bases. CDR3 length equals 17 residues. Germline assignment: CDR1 MDHEN and CDR2 SYDVKM. V was pared by 4 bases and J by 3 bases, with 15 bases of the junction left unmatched. The CDR3 DNA follows: TGTGCCAGCAGTTCCCCCGGGACAGCTGGCATGGACTACGAGCAGTACTTC. Amino acids: CASSSPGTAGMDYEQYF.

This clonotype was picked up many times. The chain combines TRBV6-6 with TRBJ1-3; 8 bases fit TRBD1. CDR1 and CDR2 (germline): MNHNY, SVGAGI (reference sequence). The CDR3 runs to 14 residues. Trimming cost V 10 bases and J 2 bases; bases outside gene matches: 7. The CDR3 loop is CATALTGAGNTIYF. CDR3 nucleotides: TGTGCCACCGCCCTGACAGGGGCTGGAAACACCATATATTTT.

Remarks on this clonotype: Compared with germline, one end of the junction differs, possibly owing to a read error. The genes are TRBV7-9 and TRBJ2-3; either TRBD1 or TRBD2 may supply D (6 bases each). The CDR3 loop spans 14 amino acids. Germline-derived CDR1 and CDR2 are SEHNR and FQNEAQ (reference sequence). CDR3 in amino acids: CASSLGGASDTQYF. The CDR3 region has the DNA TGTGCCAGCAGCTTAGGGGGGGCTTCAGATACGCAGTATTTC.

This clonotype showed up many times. The rearrangement uses TRBV3-1 and TRBJ2-7; 7 nucleotides line up with TRBD2. The CDR3 extends over 16 amino acids. V dropped 0 bases and J dropped 2; count of bases not matched to a gene: 7. From germline, CDR1 is LGHDT and CDR2 YNNKEL (reference sequence). Here the CDR3 DNA reads TGTGCCAGCAGCCAAGATGGGACTACCTACGCCTACGAGCAGTACTTC. Translating it yields CASSQDGTTYAYEQYF.

This clonotype was counted between two and nine times. No conserved phenylalanine or tryptophan is present at the end of the CDR3, so a read error is the likely explanation. No DNA is shown, since the ends of the CDR3 on it are uncertain; the CDR3 is the one TCRdb lists. The genes are TRBV7-8 and TRBJ2-7. The CDR3 region is 8 residues in length, termini included. Germline values: CDR1 SGHVS, CDR2 FQNEAQ. CDR3 in amino acids: CASSQELR.

This clonotype was counted at least ten times. The rearrangement links TRBV14 to TRBJ1-1; D unresolved. V was shortened by 3 bases and J by 1 base, with 9 bases between the two germline ends. CDR3 size: 14 residues. Germline CDR1 is SGHDN and CDR2 is FVKESK. This CDR3 is CASSQRETNTEAFF. The CDR3 nucleotides read TGTGCCAGCAGCCAGAGAGAAACGAACACTGAAGCTTTCTTT.

The chain is built from TRBV9 and TRBJ2-5, with TRBD1 matching 12 bases. The V segment lost 0 bases and the J segment 5 bases; nucleotides outside the gene matches: 5. The V gene's germline CDR1 is SGDLS and CDR2 YYNGEE. The CDR3 has 16 amino acids. CDR3 in DNA: TGTGCCAGCAGCGTAGGGGGACAGGGGGCCGGGGAGACCCAGTACTTC. As protein: CASSVGGQGAGETQYF.

This clonotype appeared a single time. The rearrangement uses TRBV29-1 and TRBJ2-5; 14 bases fit TRBD2. The V gene's germline CDR1 is SQVTM and CDR2 ANQGSEA. The junction had 13 bases not matched to a gene; V was cut back by 6 bases and J by 7 bases. The CDR3 spans 16 residues. This CDR3 is CSVVFGTSGSEVTQYF. The CDR3 nucleotides are TGCAGCGTCGTTTTCGGGACTAGCGGGAGCGAAGTGACCCAGTACTTC.

This clonotype was counted at least ten times. This chain joins TRBV2 and TRBJ2-5, with 10 bases fitting TRBD1. The CDR3 totals 15 residues. Germline V gives CDR1 SNHLY, CDR2 FYNNEI. V shed 4 bases, J shed 1 base, and the junction held 3 bases outside the gene matches. The CDR3 loop is CASSGTGGTQETQYF. In DNA, the CDR3 is TGTGCCAGCAGTGGGACAGGGGGAACCCAAGAGACCCAGTACTTC. Full variable domain (outside the CDR3, taken from reference TRBV2 and TRBJ2-5): EPEVTQTPSHQVTQMGQEVILRCVPISNHLYFYWYRQILGQKVEFLVSFYNNEISEKSEIFDDQFSVERPDGSNFTLKIRSTKLEDSAMYFCASSGTGGTQETQYFGPGTRLLVL.

A word on this clonotype: One end of the junction does not line up with germline, which may come from a read error. This rearrangement joins TRBV7-2 to TRBJ1-1; TRBD1 agrees at 10 bases. The CDR3 extends over 12 amino acids. The germline CDR1 and CDR2 sequences are SGHTA and FQGNSA. CDR3 DNA: TGTGCCAGCGGCTTAGCCCGACAGGGGGCCTTCTTT. The encoded protein is CASGLARQGAFF.

The J gene is TRBJ2-2, the V gene TRBV5-1; no definite D call. This CDR3 has 14 amino acids. The germline V gene encodes CDR1 SGHRS and CDR2 YFSETQ. The V gene lost 2 bases and the J gene lost 5 bases, with 10 bases spanning the gap. CDR3 residues: CASSFDRRTGELFF. The CDR3, as DNA: TGCGCCAGCAGCTTTGACCGACGGACCGGGGAGCTGTTTTTT.

V and J are TRBV25-1 and TRBJ1-1, with TRBD1 as a possible D gene (5 bases). Trimming pared 11 bases from V and 4 bases from J, leaving 14 bases between. Germline V lookup: CDR1 MGHDK, CDR2 SYGVNS. The CDR3 length is 12 residues. As DNA, the CDR3 is TGTGCCCCCGAGGGTGGGGGCACTGAAGCTTTCTTT. Translation gives CAPEGGGTEAFF. The entire variable domain, with the rest obtained from reference TRBV25-1 and TRBJ1-1, is as follows: EADIYQTPRYLVIGTGKKITLECSQTMGHDKMYWYQQDPGMELHLIHYSYGVNSTEKGDLSSESTVSRIRTEHFPLTLESARPSHTSQYLCAPEGGGTEAFFGQGTRLTVV.

V usage is TRBV2 and J usage is TRBJ1-2; possibly TRBD1 for D (6 bases). Germline CDR1 is SNHLY and CDR2 is FYNNEI. The CDR3 spans 15 residues. V was clipped by 4 bases and J by 5 bases, with 17 bases between them. CDR3 residues: CASSASPGALYGYTF. CDR3 DNA sequence: TGTGCCAGCAGTGCTAGCCCAGGGGCTTTGTATGGCTACACCTTC.

To note about this clonotype: One end of the junction is discordant with germline, which a read error may explain. The CDR3 DNA reads as TGTGCCAGCAGCTCAGGGTACTACGAGCAGTATTTC. Translated, it gives CASSSGYYEQYF. The rearrangement links TRBV7-9 to TRBJ2-7; D possibly corresponds to TRBD1 (5 bases). Germline V gene data show CDR1 as SEHNR and CDR2 as FQNEAQ (reference sequence). The CDR3 runs to 12 residues. Together with reference TRBV7-9 and TRBJ2-7, the CDR3 gives the full variable domain: DTGVSQNPRHKITKRGQNVTFRCDPISEHNRLYWYRQTLGQGPEFLTYFQNEAQLEKSRLLSDRFSAERPKGSFSTLEIQRTEQGDSAMYLCASSSGYYEQYFGPGTRLTVT.

As for this clonotype: A read error may be the cause here, since a much bigger clone is one base away. V is TRBV4-1 and J is TRBJ2-2, with 7 bases that match TRBD2. The CDR3 consists of 16 residues. Germline CDR1 and CDR2: MGHRA and YSYEKL. CDR3 in amino acids: CASSQGWEGVTGELSF. The CDR3 nucleotides are TGCGCCAGCAGCCAAGGGTGGGAGGGAGTCACCGGGGAGCTGTCTTTT.

This clonotype has at least ten counts. The chain uses TRBV7-2 and TRBJ1-5; D is perhaps TRBD1 (5 bases). The germline V gene has CDR1 SGHTA and CDR2 FQGNSA. This CDR3 region has 15 residues. V lost 4 bases to trimming and J lost 7 bases, with 17 bases between them. The DNA of the CDR3 is TGTGCCAGCAGCTCGCGGACGGGGGGTCTGCAGCCCCAGCATTTT. It encodes CASSSRTGGLQPQHF.

The table lists this clonotype with many counts. The chain couples TRBV6-6 to TRBJ2-5, with 7 bases matching TRBD2. The V and J ends lost 2 bases and 4 bases, in that order; junction bases with no gene match: 7. The CDR3 has 15 amino acids. In germline, CDR1 is MNHNY, CDR2 SVGAGI (reference sequence). In DNA form, the CDR3 reads TGTGCCAGCAGTTACACCGGACTAGTCAGAGAGACCCAGTACTTC. Amino acids: CASSYTGLVRETQYF.

As concerns this clonotype: The conserved closing phenylalanine or tryptophan is absent in this CDR3, likely reflecting a read error. No DNA is shown, since the ends of the CDR3 on it are uncertain; the CDR3 is the one TCRdb lists. The chain is built from TRBV20-1 and TRBJ2-5; the table's TRBD2 call for D was not verified on the DNA. Germline CDR1 reads DFQATT; CDR2 reads SNEGSKA (reference sequence). The CDR3 is made up of 11 amino acids, end residues included. The chain's CDR3 is CSARDRGSENT.

Comment on this clonotype: A much larger clone lies a single base off, so this may be a read error. This chain joins TRBV28 and TRBJ1-1; no firm D call. The CDR3 spans 14 residues. CDR1 is MDHEN, CDR2 SYDVKM, per germline. CDR3 region: CAGSPSEGNTEAFF. The CDR3 nucleotides read TGTGCCGGCAGTCCGTCGGAGGGGAACACTGAAGCTTTCTTT. Supplemented by reference TRBV28 and TRBJ1-1, the full variable domain reads DVKVTQSSRYLVKRTGEKVFLECVQDMDHENMFWYRQDPGLGLRLIYFSYDVKMKEKGDIPEGYSVSREKKERFSLILESASTNQTSMYLCAGSPSEGNTEAFFGQGTRLTVV.